This TCR beta chain comes out of a study of identical twins. Study-wide results and limits: With abundant cord blood beta clonotypes, insertions were fewer; memory repertoires showed no such pattern.

This clonotype was recorded at least ten times. What it binds is unknown. The CDR3 contains 12 residues. Deletions cut 3 bases from V and 4 bases from J, with 6 bases between. TCRdb recomputed calls from the 5' RACE reads with MiXCR, one row per CDR3 protein. This sample has 470,000 or so distinct CDR3 sequences, with less than 25% found just once. This same sample was also taken into another study, of T cells expressing NK-cell markers.

The source material was CD4+ T cells sorted from blood. The sequence was collected from a woman under 30 in good health. This chain links TRBV12-3 or TRBV12-4 with TRBJ1-1; D ambiguous. CDR3 sequence: CASSFGVTEAFF. DNA of the CDR3: TGTGCCAGCAGTTTCGGGGTCACTGAAGCTTTCTTT.